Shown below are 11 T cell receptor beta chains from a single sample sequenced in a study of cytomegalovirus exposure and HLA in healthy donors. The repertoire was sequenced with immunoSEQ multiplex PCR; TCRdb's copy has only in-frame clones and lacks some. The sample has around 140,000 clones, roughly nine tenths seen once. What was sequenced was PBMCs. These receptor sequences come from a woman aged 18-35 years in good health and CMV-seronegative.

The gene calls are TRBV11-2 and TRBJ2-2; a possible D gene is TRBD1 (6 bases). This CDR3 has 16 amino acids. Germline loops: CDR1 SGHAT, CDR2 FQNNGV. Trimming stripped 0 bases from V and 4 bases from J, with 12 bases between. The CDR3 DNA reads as TGTGCCAGCAGCTTAGAATACAGGGAGACCACCGGGGAGCTGTTTTTT. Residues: CASSLEYRETTGELFF.

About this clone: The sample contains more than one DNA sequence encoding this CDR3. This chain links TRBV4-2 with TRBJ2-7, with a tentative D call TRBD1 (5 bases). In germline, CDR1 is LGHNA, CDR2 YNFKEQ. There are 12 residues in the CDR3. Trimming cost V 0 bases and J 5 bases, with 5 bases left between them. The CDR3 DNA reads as TGTGCCAGCAGCCAAGACAGGGACGAGCAGTACTTC. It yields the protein CASSQDRDEQYF.

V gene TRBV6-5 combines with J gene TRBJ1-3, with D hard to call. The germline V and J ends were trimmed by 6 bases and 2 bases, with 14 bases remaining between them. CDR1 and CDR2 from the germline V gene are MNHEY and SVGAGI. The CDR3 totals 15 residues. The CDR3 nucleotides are TGTGCCAGCAGCCTCGGGGAGGAGGCTGGAAACACCATATATTTT. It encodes CASSLGEEAGNTIYF.

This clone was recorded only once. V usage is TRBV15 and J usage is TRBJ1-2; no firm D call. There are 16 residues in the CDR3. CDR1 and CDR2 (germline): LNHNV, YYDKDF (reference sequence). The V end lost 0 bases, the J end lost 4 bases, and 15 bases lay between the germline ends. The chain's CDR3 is CATSRDHSSPTYGYTF. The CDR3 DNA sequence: TGTGCCACCAGCAGAGACCACTCTTCCCCAACCTATGGCTACACCTTC.

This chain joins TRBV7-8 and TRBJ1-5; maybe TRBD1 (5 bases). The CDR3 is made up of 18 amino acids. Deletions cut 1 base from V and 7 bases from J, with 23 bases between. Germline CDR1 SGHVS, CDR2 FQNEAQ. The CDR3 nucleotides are TGTGCCAGCAGCTTAGACGCCGCAGGACCTGACAGACGACAGCCCCAGCATTTT. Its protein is CASSLDAAGPDRRQPQHF.

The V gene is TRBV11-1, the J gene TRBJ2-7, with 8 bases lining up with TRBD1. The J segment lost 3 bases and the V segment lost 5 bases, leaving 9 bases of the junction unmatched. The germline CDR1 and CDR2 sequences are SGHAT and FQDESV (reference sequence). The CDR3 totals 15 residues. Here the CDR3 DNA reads TGTGCCAGCAGCCGACAGGGGCGGTACGGCTACGAGCAGTACTTC. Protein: CASSRQGRYGYEQYF.

CDR3 amino acids: CASAQTGGDQPQHF. CDR3 sequence (DNA): TGTGCTAGTGCCCAAACAGGGGGTGATCAGCCCCAGCATTTT. The rearrangement links TRBV12-5 to TRBJ1-5, with TRBD1 matching over 8 bases. The germline gives CDR1 LGHNT, CDR2 FRNRAP. CDR3 length equals 14 residues. V was clipped by 7 bases and J by 5 bases; unmatched bases: 7.

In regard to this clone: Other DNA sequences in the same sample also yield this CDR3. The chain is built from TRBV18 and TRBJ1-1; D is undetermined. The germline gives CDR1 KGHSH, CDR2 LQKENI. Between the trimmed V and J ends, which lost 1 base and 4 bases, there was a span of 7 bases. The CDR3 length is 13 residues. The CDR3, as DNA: TGTGCCAGCTCACCACAGGGAGGCACTGAAGCTTTCTTT. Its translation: CASSPQGGTEAFF.

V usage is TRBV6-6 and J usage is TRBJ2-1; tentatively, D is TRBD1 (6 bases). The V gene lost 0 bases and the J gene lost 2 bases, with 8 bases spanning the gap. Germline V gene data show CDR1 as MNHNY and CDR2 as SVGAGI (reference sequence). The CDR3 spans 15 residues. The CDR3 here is CASSYSRDTYNEQFF. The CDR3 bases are TGTGCCAGCAGTTACTCCCGGGACACCTACAATGAGCAGTTCTTC.

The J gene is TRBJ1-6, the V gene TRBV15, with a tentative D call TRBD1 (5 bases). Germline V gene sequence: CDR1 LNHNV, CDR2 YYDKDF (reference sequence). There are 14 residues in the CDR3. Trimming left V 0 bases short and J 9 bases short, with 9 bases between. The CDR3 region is CATSRDQQGSPLHF. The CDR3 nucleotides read TGTGCCACCAGCAGAGATCAGCAGGGTTCACCCCTCCACTTT.

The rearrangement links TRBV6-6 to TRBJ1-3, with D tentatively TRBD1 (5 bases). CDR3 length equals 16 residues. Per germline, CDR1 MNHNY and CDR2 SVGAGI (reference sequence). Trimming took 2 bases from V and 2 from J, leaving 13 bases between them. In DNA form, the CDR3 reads TGTGCCAGCAGTTACGACGACAGTCGTACTGGAAACACCATATATTTT. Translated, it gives CASSYDDSRTGNTIYF.